This TCR beta chain was recovered during a study of CXCR3-negative and CXCR3-positive naive CD8 T cells. cDNA libraries for TRB were generated by 5' RACE incorporating UMI labels. With the 5' RACE reads reprocessed, TCRdb shows one record per CDR3 protein and no DNA. This sample lists about 130,000 distinct CDR3 sequences; its ten largest clones have approximately 0.29%. Germline V CDR1 and CDR2: MGHRA, YSYEKL. The CDR3 is made up of 20 amino acids. With around 310,000 cells each, the CD8+ T cell subsets were individually sorted in triplicate. Cells classed as naive CD8+ T cells were CD45RO-CCR7+CD27+CD95-.

Material: naive CXCR3- CD8+ T cells from blood. Subset here: CD45RO-CCR7+CD27+CD95- naive CD8+ T cells lacking CXCR3 (TNR3-). The receptor was isolated from a human donor in good health. Some clones in this sample may be carry-over from other donors' samples. This chain links TRBV4-1 with TRBJ2-6; absent DNA, TCRdb's TRBD1 call cannot be checked. CDR3 sequence reads: CASSQVGPGQGLSGANVLTF.